This is a list of T cell receptor beta chains from one sample in a study of CD8+CD57+ T cells in acquired aplastic anemia. TCRdb used MiXCR to reprocess the reads, holding one entry per CDR3 protein. The sample shows about 190,000 distinct CDR3 sequences, 50% to 55% of them seen only once. Sequenced input: sorted CD4+, CD8+, or CD8+CD57+ T cells (not recorded which) from PBMCs. The receptor set was obtained from a human donor in good health, serving as a control. CDR3s include the opening cysteine and the closing phenylalanine or tryptophan. D genes are given only for firm matches. Clone size, where shown, is once, few, many, or a class for clones that have expanded.

medium-sized,TRBV25-1,TRBJ1-2,.,12,CASSRGLGGYTF,TGTGCCAGCAGTAGAGGGTTGGGTGGCTACACCTTC
once,TRBV7-7,TRBJ2-7,.,12,CASSEGSWSPYF,TGTGCCAGCAGTGAAGGGTCATGGTCCCCGTACTTC
.,TRBV6-1,TRBJ2-7,TRBD1,18,CAISESMLRTGGSYEQYF,TGTGCCATCAGTGAGTCGATGTTACGGACAGGGGGCTCGTACGAGCAGTACTTC
.,TRBV19,TRBJ1-5,.,13,CASSTPSVQPQHF,TGTGCCAGTAGTACCCCGAGTGTACAGCCCCAGCATTTT
many,TRBV5-4,TRBJ2-5,TRBD2,15,CASSQQRGGLETQYF,TGTGCCAGCAGCCAACAGCGGGGGGGCCTTGAGACCCAGTACTTC
.,TRBV7-6,TRBJ2-3,TRBD2,15,CASSPAGLDTDTQYF,TGTGCCAGCAGCCCGGCGGGACTAGACACAGATACGCAGTATTTT
.,TRBV2,TRBJ1-6,.,16,CASSEALGGAGTPLHF,TGTGCCAGCAGTGAAGCGCTAGGCGGGGCCGGGACACCCCTCCACTTT
.,TRBV7-2,TRBJ2-5,TRBD1,15,CASSPQTGGGKTQYF,TGTGCCAGCAGCCCCCAGACAGGGGGGGGGAAGACCCAGTACTTC
.,TRBV20-1,TRBJ2-7,TRBD2,15,CSARVTSGGGYEQYF,TGCAGTGCTAGAGTAACTAGCGGGGGAGGCTACGAGCAGTACTTC
.,TRBV10-3,TRBJ2-7,.,14,CAIRELDKPYEQYF,TGTGCCATCAGGGAGCTGGACAAGCCCTACGAGCAGTACTTC
.,TRBV25-1,TRBJ2-6,.,14,CASSGGTGANVLTF,TGTGCCAGCAGTGGCGGGACTGGGGCCAACGTCCTGACTTTC
.,TRBV7-8,TRBJ2-5,.,16,CASSLGRGAQGETQYF,TGTGCCAGCAGCTTAGGGCGTGGGGCACAGGGCGAGACCCAGTACTTC
.,TRBV20-1,TRBJ2-3,.,13,CSGVDGRTDTQYF,TGCAGTGGGGTCGACGGGCGCACAGATACGCAGTATTTT
few,TRBV7-2,TRBJ2-5,.,14,CASSFRPRGETQYF,TGTGCCAGCAGCTTCCGTCCCAGGGGAGAGACCCAGTACTTC
.,TRBV20-1,TRBJ2-3,.,14,CSASSGSRTDTQYF,TGCAGTGCCAGCTCGGGGTCACGGACAGATACGCAGTATTTT
few,TRBV6-6,TRBJ1-1,.,15,CASSSQERLNTEAFF,TGTGCCAGCAGCTCCCAGGAAAGGTTGAACACTGAAGCTTTCTTT
.,TRBV20-1,TRBJ1-2,.,13,CSAPGPGTGGYTF,TGCAGTGCCCCGGGACCTGGCACGGGAGGCTACACCTTC
.,TRBV4-1,TRBJ2-1,TRBD2,17,CASSQEALAGGPREQFF,TGCGCCAGCAGCCAAGAAGCCTTAGCGGGGGGGCCTCGTGAGCAGTTCTTC
many,TRBV28,TRBJ1-2,.,12,CASRGQPYGYTF,TGTGCCAGCAGAGGACAGCCTTATGGCTACACCTTC
few,TRBV9,TRBJ2-5,.,11,CASGRGETQYF,TGTGCCAGCGGCCGGGGAGAGACCCAGTACTTC
many,TRBV5-6,TRBJ1-5,TRBD1,16,CASSLGDRGGNQPQHF,TGTGCCAGCAGCTTAGGGGACAGGGGAGGCAATCAGCCCCAGCATTTT
many,TRBV19,TRBJ1-2,TRBD1,15,CASSIRQGVSYGYTF,TGTGCCAGTAGTATCCGACAGGGCGTGAGTTATGGCTACACCTTC
.,TRBV7-2,TRBJ2-3,TRBD2,17,CASICKAVAGVGATQYF,TGTGCCAGCATTTGTAAAGCCGTAGCGGGGGTGGGCGCTACGCAGTATTTT
.,TRBV10-3,TRBJ2-1,.,13,CASSSGASDEQFF,TGTGCCAGCAGTTCGGGGGCTAGCGATGAGCAGTTCTTC
.,TRBV7-6,TRBJ2-7,TRBD1,11,CAISTGGEQYF,TGTGCCATCTCTACAGGGGGCGAGCAGTACTTC
.,TRBV7-7,TRBJ2-5,.,12,CASRPSGETQYF,TGTGCTAGCAGGCCTTCCGGGGAGACCCAGTACTTC
.,TRBV29-1,TRBJ2-5,TRBD1,14,CSVVKDRDVETQYF,TGCAGCGTAGTCAAGGACAGGGATGTTGAGACCCAGTACTTC
.,TRBV29-1,TRBJ1-2,.,13,CSVDTLGGDGYTF,TGCAGCGTTGATACGCTGGGGGGCGATGGCTACACCTTC
.,TRBV7-7,TRBJ2-7,.,15,CASSLGSGGDYEQYF,TGTGCCAGCAGCTTAGGATCCGGTGGGGACTACGAGCAGTACTTC